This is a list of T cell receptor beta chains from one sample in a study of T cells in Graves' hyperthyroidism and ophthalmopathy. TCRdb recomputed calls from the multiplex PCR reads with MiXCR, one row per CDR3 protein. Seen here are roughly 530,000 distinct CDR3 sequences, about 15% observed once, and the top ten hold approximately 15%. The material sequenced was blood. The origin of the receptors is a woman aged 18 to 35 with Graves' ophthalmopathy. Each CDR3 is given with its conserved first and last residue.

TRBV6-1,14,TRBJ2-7,CASSGLAGGHEQYF
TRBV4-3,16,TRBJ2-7,CASSQESKLLFYEQYF
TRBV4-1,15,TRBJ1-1,CASSQDKGSGTEAFF
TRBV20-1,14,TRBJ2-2,CSAREPANTGELFF
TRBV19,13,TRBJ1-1,CASSIDLDTEAFF
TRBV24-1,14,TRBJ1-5,CATSDPRGAEPQHF
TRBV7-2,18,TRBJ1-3,CASSSFYREGPSGNTIYF
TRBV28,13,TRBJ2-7,CASRNRGPGVQYF
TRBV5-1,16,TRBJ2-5,CASGQTGHVAKETQYF
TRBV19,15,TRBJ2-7,CASSPLAGSQDEQYF
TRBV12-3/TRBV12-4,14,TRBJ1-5,CASSLSTGIQPQHF
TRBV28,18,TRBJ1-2,CASSSIRWDKRTNYGYTF
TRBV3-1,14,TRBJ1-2,CASSQDTPIYGYTF
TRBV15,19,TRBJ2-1,CATSPRGGTSGGAYNEQFF
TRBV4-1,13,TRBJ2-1,CASSQEISNEQFF
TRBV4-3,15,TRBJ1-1,CASSLGQGLRNEAFF
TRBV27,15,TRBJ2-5,CASSLFGSPQETQYF
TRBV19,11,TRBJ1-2,CAGEDSTGYTF
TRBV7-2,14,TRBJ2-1,CASSLDPSYNEQFF
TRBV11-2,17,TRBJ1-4,CASSLVGQGASDEKLFF
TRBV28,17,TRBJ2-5,CASSSSVAKGFQETQYF
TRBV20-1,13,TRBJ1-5,CSARARVGQPQHF
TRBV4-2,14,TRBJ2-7,CASGSGTGPYEQYF
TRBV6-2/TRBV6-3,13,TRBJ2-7,CASSYSKQYEQYF
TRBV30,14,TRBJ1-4,CAWSQDRGAEKLFF
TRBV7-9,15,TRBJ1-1,CASSLAGSPNTEAFF
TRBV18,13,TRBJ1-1,CASSPQGYTEAFF
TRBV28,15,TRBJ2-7,CASSFTSGGAREQYF
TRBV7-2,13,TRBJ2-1,CASSSDRGTGQFF
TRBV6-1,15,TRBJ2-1,CASSEDRGFYNEQFF
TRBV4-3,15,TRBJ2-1,CASSQGGGNQGEQFF
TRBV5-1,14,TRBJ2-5,CASSFRWAEETQYF
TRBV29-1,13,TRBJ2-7,CSVETGEGYEQYF
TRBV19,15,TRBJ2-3,CASSPRREQGDTQYF
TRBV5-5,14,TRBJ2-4,CASSLGGPPNIQYF
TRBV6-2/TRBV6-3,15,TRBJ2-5,CASSSTSGWGETQYF
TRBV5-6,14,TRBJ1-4,CASSLGPLNEKLFF
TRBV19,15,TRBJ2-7,CASSIGDGIVYEQYF
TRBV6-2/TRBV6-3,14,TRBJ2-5,CASSYSTGQETQYF
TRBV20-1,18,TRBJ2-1,CSARVVGLAGGPYNEQFF
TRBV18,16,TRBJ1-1,CASSPPGIRGGTEAFF
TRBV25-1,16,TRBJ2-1,CASSESGLAGIHEQFF
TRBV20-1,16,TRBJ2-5,CSARPFIQTSQETQYF
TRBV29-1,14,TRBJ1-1,CSVEAGTASGEAFF
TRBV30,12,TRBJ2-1,CAWSPDSNEQFF
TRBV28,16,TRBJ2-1,CASSFEGAPVYNEQFF
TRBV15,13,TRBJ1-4,CATSQGAGEKLFF
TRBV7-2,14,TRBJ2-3,CASSPDQGTDTQYF
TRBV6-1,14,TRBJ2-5,CASTGGGVGETQYF
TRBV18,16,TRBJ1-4,CASSPRTVATNEKLFF
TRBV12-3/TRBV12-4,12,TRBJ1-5,CASSFPGQPQHF
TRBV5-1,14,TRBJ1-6,CASSSTQGVSPLHF
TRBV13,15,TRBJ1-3,CASSVRTASGNTIYF
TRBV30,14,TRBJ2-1,CAWRVRLSYNEQFF
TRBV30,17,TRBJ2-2,CAWASPLGGVLTGELFF
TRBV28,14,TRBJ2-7,CATDSREGSYEQYF
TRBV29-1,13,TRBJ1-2,CSVGSGRVYGYTF
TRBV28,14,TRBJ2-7,CASRPGDGSYEQYF
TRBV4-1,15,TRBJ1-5,CASSQQRDSYQPQHF
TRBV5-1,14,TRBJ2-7,CASSAGAKKYEQYF